Listed below are T cell receptor beta chains from one sample, sequenced in a study of blood T cells in healthy people across ages. TCRdb re-called the 5' RACE reads with MiXCR, one entry per CDR3 protein. The top ten hold 15% to 18% of the sample, which has roughly 640,000 distinct CDR3 sequences, about 28% seen once. The sequencing sample was made of blood. Receptors were obtained from a woman at least 80 years old in good health. The CDR3 runs from the conserved cysteine through the conserved F or W. D genes are given only for firm matches. Some rows have no size entry. The others give once, few or many, or a class for an expanded clone.

D	V	J	size	CDR3	DNA
TRBD2	TRBV12-3/TRBV12-4	TRBJ2-7	NA	CASSLSAGNSYEQYF	TGTGCCAGCAGTCTATCAGCGGGAAACTCCTACGAGCAGTACTTC
NA	TRBV6-6	TRBJ2-4	NA	CASRTGTAKNIQYF	TGTGCCAGCAGGACCGGGACAGCCAAAAACATTCAGTACTTC
TRBD2	TRBV19	TRBJ2-7	NA	CASSILPPLAGGYEQYF	TGTGCCAGTAGTATTTTACCTCCGCTAGCGGGGGGGTATGAGCAGTACTTC
NA	TRBV5-5	TRBJ1-1	NA	CASSSGGFTEAFF	TGTGCCAGCAGCTCGGGGGGCTTCACTGAAGCTTTCTTT
NA	TRBV27	TRBJ2-3	many	CASSPRGWGDLSTDTQYF	TGTGCCAGCAGTCCCCGAGGGTGGGGGGACCTTAGCACAGATACGCAGTATTTT
NA	TRBV5-6	TRBJ1-2	many	CASSFEAAHTF	TGTGCCAGCAGCTTTGAGGCAGCCCACACCTTC
NA	TRBV20-1	TRBJ2-7	many	CSARDSYSYEQYF	TGCAGTGCTAGAGACTCGTACAGCTACGAGCAGTACTTC
TRBD1	TRBV27	TRBJ2-5	many	CASSFGTGQTQYF	TGTGCCAGCAGTTTCGGGACAGGGCAGACCCAGTACTTC
TRBD1	TRBV29-1	TRBJ1-2	once	CSAYGPTGNYGYTF	TGCAGCGCCTATGGTCCGACAGGGAACTATGGCTACACCTTC
NA	TRBV5-1	TRBJ1-2	many	CASSPDRNYGYTF	TGTGCCAGCAGCCCAGACAGGAACTATGGCTACACCTTC
TRBD1	TRBV4-1	TRBJ1-1	many	CASSQVGQGSGTEAFF	TGCGCCAGCAGCCAAGTCGGACAGGGGTCTGGCACTGAAGCTTTCTTT
TRBD1	TRBV7-6	TRBJ2-7	many	CASSLPQGSNEQYF	TGTGCCAGCAGCTTACCACAGGGGAGCAACGAGCAGTACTTC
NA	TRBV11-2	TRBJ1-1	many	CASSPEYSGTEAFF	TGTGCCAGCAGCCCCGAGTATTCAGGGACTGAAGCTTTCTTT
NA	TRBV2	TRBJ2-3	many	CASSDGRRSTDTQYF	TGTGCCAGCAGTGATGGGCGGAGGAGCACAGATACGCAGTATTTT
NA	TRBV7-2	TRBJ2-5	once	CASREGRETQYF	TGTGCCAGCAGAGAGGGGAGAGAGACCCAGTACTTC
TRBD1	TRBV5-1	TRBJ1-2	many	CASSGTRTGAGGYTF	TGCGCCAGCAGCGGGACGCGGACAGGGGCGGGAGGCTACACCTTC
TRBD2	TRBV7-2	TRBJ2-1	many	CASSLGASGYNEQFF	TGTGCCAGCAGCTTAGGGGCTAGCGGGTACAATGAGCAGTTCTTC
TRBD1	TRBV20-1	TRBJ2-5	many	CSAEPGQGFQETQYF	TGCAGTGCAGAGCCGGGACAGGGGTTCCAAGAGACCCAGTACTTC
NA	TRBV9	TRBJ1-4	many	CASSVTGNEKLFF	TGTGCCAGCAGCGTGACGGGTAATGAAAAACTGTTTTTT
NA	TRBV5-1	TRBJ2-3	many	CASSLLGSSTDTQYF	TGTGCCAGCAGCTTACTCGGCTCTAGCACAGATACGCAGTATTTT
NA	TRBV7-2	TRBJ2-4	many	CASSLEARNQAKNIQYF	TGTGCCAGCAGCTTAGAAGCCAGGAACCAGGCCAAAAACATTCAGTACTTC
NA	TRBV5-1	TRBJ2-7	many	CASSASSYEQYF	TGCGCCAGCAGCGCAAGCTCCTACGAGCAGTACTTC
NA	TRBV9	TRBJ1-1	NA	CASSVALGTEAFF	TGTGCCAGCAGCGTAGCCCTCGGGACTGAAGCTTTCTTT
NA	TRBV6-6	TRBJ2-3	NA	CAASRVNTDTQYF	TGTGCCGCCAGTAGGGTGAACACAGATACGCAGTATTTT
NA	TRBV6-1	TRBJ1-1	NA	CASSPTAPMNTEAFF	TGTGCCAGCAGCCCGACAGCCCCGATGAACACTGAAGCTTTCTTT
NA	TRBV6-1	TRBJ1-1	many	CASSRTWEGGTEAFF	TGTGCCAGCAGTCGGACATGGGAAGGGGGCACTGAAGCTTTCTTT
NA	TRBV20-1	TRBJ1-2	once	CSARDPGREGRGYTF	TGCAGTGCTAGAGATCCGGGCAGGGAAGGTAGAGGCTACACCTTC
NA	TRBV27	TRBJ2-6	many	CASSPGARSSGANVLTF	TGTGCCAGCAGTCCGGGGGCCAGGAGCTCTGGGGCCAACGTCCTGACTTTC
NA	TRBV30	TRBJ2-7	many	CAWRQDSYEQYF	TGTGCCTGGAGACAGGACTCCTACGAGCAGTACTTC
NA	TRBV5-1	TRBJ1-2	many	CASSFGQDGYTF	TGCGCCAGCAGCTTCGGTCAGGATGGCTACACCTTC
TRBD1	TRBV7-7	TRBJ2-1	many	CASSPDDRANNEQFF	TGTGCTAGCAGCCCCGACGACAGGGCGAACAATGAGCAGTTCTTC
NA	TRBV20-1	TRBJ1-2	many	CSAREQTNYGYTF	TGCAGTGCTAGAGAACAGACCAACTATGGCTACACCTTC
NA	TRBV7-2	TRBJ1-2	NA	CASSLSEANYGYTF	TGTGCCAGCAGCTTATCGGAAGCTAACTATGGCTACACCTTC
NA	TRBV5-1	TRBJ2-3	many	CASRTGRGSTDTQYF	TGCGCCAGCAGAACAGGGAGGGGGAGCACAGATACGCAGTATTTT
NA	TRBV20-1	TRBJ2-3	many	CSAKLPLVADTQYF	TGCAGTGCAAAGCTCCCCTTAGTAGCAGATACGCAGTATTTT
TRBD2	TRBV4-2	TRBJ2-5	many	CASSQRGRGSGGFQETQYF	TGTGCCAGCAGCCAAAGAGGGCGGGGGAGCGGGGGTTTCCAAGAGACCCAGTACTTC
NA	TRBV20-1	TRBJ1-2	NA	CRAAQGSYGYTF	TGCAGGGCGGCACAAGGGAGCTATGGCTACACCTTC
NA	TRBV5-1	TRBJ1-1	NA	CASSFGNSLNTEAFF	TGCGCCAGCAGCTTCGGAAATTCCTTAAACACTGAAGCTTTCTTT
NA	TRBV7-3	TRBJ1-1	NA	CTSSSKARAPDTEAFF	TGTACCAGCAGCTCCAAAGCGAGGGCGCCGGACACTGAAGCTTTCTTT
NA	TRBV3-1	TRBJ2-7	many	CASRSGTANYEQYF	TGTGCCAGCAGATCAGGGACGGCCAACTACGAGCAGTACTTC
TRBD1	TRBV5-1	TRBJ2-7	many	CASATGQPNYEQYF	TGCGCCAGCGCGACGGGACAGCCGAACTACGAGCAGTACTTC
TRBD1	TRBV5-1	TRBJ2-1	NA	CASSFTTGGYNEQFF	TGCGCCAGCAGCTTCACGACAGGGGGGTACAATGAGCAGTTCTTC
TRBD1	TRBV6-5	TRBJ1-6	NA	CASSYSRDRGNSPLHF	TGTGCCAGCAGTTACTCGCGGGACAGGGGCAATTCACCCCTCCACTTT
TRBD1	TRBV2	TRBJ1-2	NA	CASIRDRGPQVYGYTF	TGTGCCAGCATCCGGGACAGGGGCCCCCAGGTCTATGGCTACACCTTC
TRBD1	TRBV7-2	TRBJ1-2	few	CASSLDRTSYTF	TGTGCCAGCAGTTTGGACAGGACAAGCTACACCTTC
TRBD2	TRBV5-1	TRBJ2-3	NA	CASSSQGAGVQDTQYF	TGCGCCAGCAGCTCCCAGGGAGCGGGAGTACAAGATACGCAGTATTTT
TRBD1	TRBV4-1	TRBJ1-5	many	CASSQYDRGNQPQHF	TGCGCCAGCAGCCAATATGACAGGGGGAATCAGCCCCAGCATTTT
NA	TRBV5-1	TRBJ2-3	few	CASSLGGPGDTQYF	TGCGCCAGCAGCCTCGGGGGGCCGGGAGATACGCAGTATTTT
TRBD1	TRBV27	TRBJ2-1	many	CASRPTGGNDNEQFF	TGTGCCAGCAGACCGACAGGGGGTAATGACAATGAGCAGTTCTTC
NA	TRBV21-1	TRBJ2-1	many	CASSPKFRAGSYNEQFF	TGTGCCAGCAGCCCTAAGTTCCGGGCGGGCTCCTACAATGAGCAGTTCTTC
NA	TRBV20-1	TRBJ1-6	many	CSARRAGNRSPLHF	TGCAGTGCTAGGCGTGCAGGGAATCGGTCACCCCTCCACTTT